The clone carrying this T cell receptor (beta chain) has at least ten counts. Its antigen is currently unknown. TCRdb re-analysed the 5' RACE reads in MiXCR, keeping a single row per CDR3 protein. Of about 430,000 distinct CDR3 sequences in the sample, 15% to 20% were seen once. These data come from a study of T-cell memory formation after mild COVID-19. Study context: Among the donors, TCR clusters were largely specific to each donor. Study observations and caveats: Cross-reactive memory seemingly joined, as some responding clones were found in pre-infection memory. Among contracting clones, CD4+ were mainly CM/EM and CD8+ enriched in EMRA. Unconfirmed was the SARS-CoV-2 specificity of second-wave clones that peaked on day 37.

The CDR3 contains 13 residues. Germline values: CDR1 MGHRA, CDR2 YSYEKL. V was shortened by 3 bases and J by 6 bases, with 9 bases between the two germline ends. The genes are TRBV4-1 and TRBJ2-1, with a tentative D call TRBD2 (6 bases). The source is a man between 18 and 35 years old who had mild COVID-19 (a few samples of this study predate the infection). Cell type and time point are not known. Material for sequencing was PBMCs or a T cell subset sorted from them (not recorded which). The CDR3 spells CASSHPGSNEQFF. Written as DNA, the CDR3 is TGCGCCAGCAGCCACCCCGGGAGCAATGAGCAGTTCTTC.